This TCR beta chain was captured in a study of cytomegalovirus exposure and HLA in healthy donors. This clone was observed once. The V gene's germline CDR1 is SGDLS and CDR2 YYNGEE. This CDR3 region has 16 residues. The trim removed 4 bases at V and 3 bases at J, leaving 10 bases unmatched. Amplification used 60 Vbeta primers and 13 Jbeta primers. Sequencing used immunoSEQ multiplex PCR; TCRdb keeps in-frame clones, though not all of them. The sample lists 160,000 or so clones; about 78% were seen once. The sample consisted of PBMCs. This chain uses TRBV9 with TRBJ2-7; 10 nucleotides align to TRBD2. This TCR derives from a male donor in good health and CMV-seronegative. In DNA, the CDR3 is TGTGCCAGCAGCCCCAGGTCTAGCGGGAGTAGCTACGAGCAGTACTTC. Its translation is CASSPRSSGSSYEQYF.